This T cell receptor beta chain was sequenced in a study of regulatory T cells in long-lasting Graves disease. Time point described: newly diagnosed GD, antithyroid drugs for less than 3 months. PBMC-derived RNA was used for the TCR library. The table lists this clonotype with a few counts. The CDR3 has 12 residues. V shed 5 bases and J shed 5 bases, with 9 bases lying between them. Germline CDR1 and CDR2: MDHEN and SYDVKM. In building TCR beta libraries, iRepertoire HTBI primers were used together with Arm-PCR of CDR3 regions. One entry per CDR3 protein results from TCRdb running MiXCR on the multiplex PCR reads. This sample carries about 520,000 distinct CDR3 sequences, around 12% of them seen once, and the ten largest clones take approximately 9.6%. The data were also submitted as part of a second study, on T cells in Graves' hyperthyroidism and ophthalmopathy. In that study: The hyperthyroidism patients had all been newly diagnosed, and their disease duration was under 2 months. Their ages ranged from 18 to 65 years.

This TCR derives from a woman in her thirties with Graves disease. V gene TRBV28 combines with J gene TRBJ1-1; D gene uncertain. The sequences come from peripheral blood mononuclear cells (PBMCs), collected at new diagnosis, from a patient treated with antithyroid drugs. CDR3 bases: TGTGCCAGCAGTCGGGGTTGGACTGAAGCTTTCTTT. Amino acid sequence: CASSRGWTEAFF. The whole variable domain, remainder taken from reference TRBV28 and TRBJ1-1, is DVKVTQSSRYLVKRTGEKVFLECVQDMDHENMFWYRQDPGLGLRLIYFSYDVKMKEKGDIPEGYSVSREKKERFSLILESASTNQTSMYLCASSRGWTEAFFGQGTRLTVV.